Following are 8 T cell receptor beta chains from one sample sequenced in a study of blood T cell repertoires in COVID-19. Profiling relied on immunoSEQ multiplex PCR, and the TCRdb table lists in-frame clones only, not all of them. The top ten hold approximately 5% of the sample, which has approximately 310,000 clones, 89% seen once. Material: PBMCs or T cells enriched from blood (not recorded which). These TCRs come from a man between 60 and 70 years old who had recovered from COVID-19.

The chain combines TRBV6-5 with TRBJ1-4; no clear D. The CDR3 covers 15 residues. Germline V gene sequence: CDR1 MNHEY, CDR2 SVGAGI. V lost 0 bases and J 8 bases, leaving 13 bases between the germline ends. The CDR3 reads CASSYSAEAFEKLFF. The CDR3, as DNA: TGTGCCAGCAGTTACTCAGCAGAAGCGTTCGAAAAACTGTTTTTT.

The rearrangement links TRBV4-3 to TRBJ1-6; D call uncertain. The V end lost 2 bases, the J end lost 5 bases, and 13 bases lay between the germline ends. Germline V lookup: CDR1 LGHNA, CDR2 YSLEER. This CDR3 is 16 amino acids long. This chain's CDR3 is CASSQSPGGDNSPLHF. The DNA for the CDR3 is TGCGCCAGCAGCCAATCCCCAGGAGGAGATAATTCACCCCTCCACTTT.

V and J are TRBV7-3 and TRBJ2-7, with D possibly matching TRBD1 (6 bases). The V gene's germline CDR1 is SGHTA and CDR2 FQGTGA. V shed 4 bases and J shed 6 bases, with 19 bases lying between them. This CDR3 contains 15 residues. For the CDR3, the DNA is TGTGCCAGCAGCTCACAGGGATCCACCTTCGGCGAGCAGTACTTC. This gives the protein CASSSQGSTFGEQYF.

The chain couples TRBV18 to TRBJ1-6; the match to TRBD1 covers 9 bases. There are 14 residues in the CDR3. CDR1 and CDR2 from the germline V gene are KGHSH and LQKENI. V was pared by 4 bases and J by 5 bases, with 0 bases of the junction left unmatched. CDR3 in amino acids: CASSRDRDNSPLHF. CDR3 DNA sequence: TGTGCCAGCTCACGGGACAGGGATAATTCACCCCTCCACTTT.

This clone showed up just once. The chain joins TRBV28 to TRBJ2-1; D is unresolved. The CDR3 spans 13 residues. Germline assignment: CDR1 MDHEN and CDR2 SYDVKM. V lost 8 bases and J lost 6, with 14 bases in between. The CDR3 DNA sequence: TGTGCCAGCTCCACCCTGACACCCAATGAGCAGTTCTTC. The encoded protein is CASSTLTPNEQFF.

To note about this clone: This sample includes further DNA sequences coding for the same CDR3. The chain joins TRBV18 to TRBJ2-7, with D maybe TRBD1 (5 bases). The CDR3 loop spans 14 amino acids. Trimming removed 2 bases from V and 3 bases from J, with 11 bases in between. Looked up from germline, CDR1 is KGHSH and CDR2 is LQKENI. The CDR3 spells CASSPGQGDYEQYF. Here the CDR3 DNA reads TGTGCCAGCTCACCAGGGCAGGGTGACTACGAGCAGTACTTC.

This clone was recorded a few times. The chain couples TRBV27 to TRBJ2-1, with 11 nucleotides matching TRBD2. The CDR3 has 16 amino acids. V shed 4 bases, J shed 7 bases, and the junction held 9 bases outside the gene matches. CDR1 and CDR2 from the germline V gene are MNHEY and SMNVEV (reference sequence). The DNA for the CDR3 is TGTGCCAGCAGTTACCTTAGCGGGAGGGCCTGGAATGAGCAGTTCTTC. Amino acids: CASSYLSGRAWNEQFF.

This chain links TRBV7-2 with TRBJ2-1, with 10 bases identical to TRBD2. V shed 5 bases and J 3 bases; nucleotides not matched to a gene: 7. Germline CDR1 is SGHTA and CDR2 is FQGNSA. CDR3 length equals 16 residues. CDR3 nucleotide sequence: TGTGCCAGCAGCCTGAGGCTAGCGGGAGTCTACAATGAGCAGTTCTTC. It translates to CASSLRLAGVYNEQFF. The full variable domain, its missing parts supplied by reference TRBV7-2 and TRBJ2-1, is GAGVSQSPSNKVTEKGKDVELRCDPISGHTALYWYRQSLGQGLEFLIYFQGNSAPDKSGLPSDRFSAERTGGSVSTLTIQRTQQEDSAVYLCASSLRLAGVYNEQFFGPGTRLTVL.